The next 26 T cell receptor beta chains were all read from a single sample in a study of blood T cell repertoires in COVID-19. TCRdb's copy holds only in-frame clones and misses some; the assay was immunoSEQ multiplex PCR. The data contain about 140,000 clones, about four fifths of them singletons. The source material was peripheral blood. These TCRs come from a man older than 75 with acute or convalescent COVID-19.

V is TRBV28 and J is TRBJ2-3; TRBD1 might be the D (5 bases). The V end lost 6 bases, the J end lost 0 bases, and 16 bases lay between the germline ends. The V gene's germline CDR1 is MDHEN and CDR2 SYDVKM. This CDR3 contains 16 residues. In DNA, the CDR3 is TGTGCCAGCAGCTCCCCCGACAGTTCTAGCACAGATACGCAGTATTTT. Translation: CASSSPDSSSTDTQYF. Drawing the rest from reference TRBV28 and TRBJ2-3, the complete variable domain is DVKVTQSSRYLVKRTGEKVFLECVQDMDHENMFWYRQDPGLGLRLIYFSYDVKMKEKGDIPEGYSVSREKKERFSLILESASTNQTSMYLCASSSPDSSSTDTQYFGPGTRLTVL.

This chain links TRBV12-3 or TRBV12-4 with TRBJ1-5; no clear D. The CDR3 sequence is 13 residues long. V was shortened by 5 bases and J by 6 bases, with 11 bases between the two germline ends. The chain's CDR3 is CASSTSLFQPQHF. The CDR3, as DNA: TGTGCCAGCAGTACGAGTTTGTTTCAGCCCCAGCATTTT.

The CDR3 DNA is TGTGCCAGCATAAGCCGACGGGGCTATGGCTACACCTTC. Its translation: CASISRRGYGYTF. V usage is TRBV6-5 and J usage is TRBJ1-2; D remains unclear. The germline CDR1 and CDR2 sequences are MNHEY and SVGAGI. The CDR3 extends over 13 amino acids. V was cut by 7 bases and J by 4 bases, with 13 bases left in between.

V gene TRBV15 combines with J gene TRBJ2-1; 7 bases map to TRBD2. The CDR3 length is 15 residues. V shed 5 bases and J 4 bases; nucleotides not matched to a gene: 8. The germline gives CDR1 LNHNV, CDR2 YYDKDF (reference sequence). This chain's CDR3 is CATSFWEGKYNEQFF. CDR3 DNA sequence: TGTGCCACCAGCTTTTGGGAGGGAAAATACAATGAGCAGTTCTTC. The full variable domain, in which reference TRBV15 and TRBJ2-1 provide the parts outside the CDR3, is DAMVIQNPRYQVTQFGKPVTLSCSQTLNHNVMYWYQQKSSQAPKLLFHYYDKDFNNEADTPDNFQSRRPNTSFCFLDIRSPGLGDTAMYLCATSFWEGKYNEQFFGPGTRLTVL.

This clone was seen a handful of times. The gene calls are TRBV30 and TRBJ2-6, with D perhaps matching TRBD2 (5 bases). The V and J ends lost 2 bases and 0 bases respectively, with 8 bases between them. The germline V gene encodes CDR1 GTSNPN and CDR2 SVGIG (reference sequence). This CDR3 comprises 15 residues. CDR3 loop: CAWSSGSSGANVLTF. The CDR3 bases are TGTGCCTGGAGTTCGGGGAGCTCTGGGGCCAACGTCCTGACTTTC.

The genes are TRBV7-9 and TRBJ2-3; TRBD2 matches 12 bases. J gave up 8 bases and V 3 bases, and 9 bases lay outside the gene matches. In germline, CDR1 is SEHNR, CDR2 FQNEAQ (reference sequence). The CDR3 is made up of 16 amino acids. As DNA, the CDR3 is TGTGCCAGCAGCTTTTCTAGCGGGGGGGCCGGTGGTACGCAGTATTTT. This gives the protein CASSFSSGGAGGTQYF.

This CDR3 is CASSQDAYGYNEQFF. The CDR3 coding sequence is TGTGCCAGCAGCCAAGATGCTTACGGTTACAATGAGCAGTTCTTC. The chain has TRBV14 and TRBJ2-1; the D is unclear. This CDR3 is built from 15 residues. The V gene lost 0 bases and the J gene lost 4 bases, with 10 bases spanning the gap. Germline V gene data show CDR1 as SGHDN and CDR2 as FVKESK.

V and J are TRBV7-3 and TRBJ2-1; D not resolved. The CDR3 covers 13 residues. Per the germline V gene, CDR1 is SGHTA and CDR2 is FQGTGA. The V gene lost 5 bases and the J gene lost 5 bases, with 10 bases spanning the gap. The DNA of the CDR3 is TGTGCCAGCAGCCCCCCCTCTCACAATGAGCAGTTCTTC. This gives the protein CASSPPSHNEQFF.

The gene calls are TRBV15 and TRBJ2-7; maybe TRBD1 (6 bases). Trimming left V 8 bases short and J 3 bases short, with 14 bases between. This CDR3 is built from 13 residues. Per the germline V gene, CDR1 is LNHNV and CDR2 is YYDKDF (reference sequence). The CDR3, as DNA: TGTGCCACCCGTGGGGGCGCGAACTACGAGCAGTACTTC. This gives the protein CATRGGANYEQYF. Full variable domain (missing parts from reference TRBV15 and TRBJ2-7): DAMVIQNPRYQVTQFGKPVTLSCSQTLNHNVMYWYQQKSSQAPKLLFHYYDKDFNNEADTPDNFQSRRPNTSFCFLDIRSPGLGDTAMYLCATRGGANYEQYFGPGTRLTVT.

This sequence joins TRBV28 and TRBJ1-1; weak D call: TRBD1 (6 bases). Germline CDR1 is MDHEN and CDR2 is SYDVKM. Trimming removed 7 bases from V and 2 bases from J, with 23 bases in between. This CDR3 comprises 17 residues. The CDR3 sequence: CASIRPGGALGNTEAFF. CDR3 DNA: TGTGCCAGCATTCGACCTGGGGGGGCCTTGGGAAACACTGAAGCTTTCTTT.

This rearrangement joins TRBV18 to TRBJ1-6; D not certain. Germline V gives CDR1 KGHSH, CDR2 LQKENI. V lost 3 bases and J 4 bases, leaving 10 bases between the germline ends. The CDR3 totals 15 residues. The CDR3 DNA is TGTGCCAGCTCACCCGGTGGGCCTTATAATTCACCCCTCCACTTT. This translates into CASSPGGPYNSPLHF.

The chain couples TRBV4-2 to TRBJ2-5, with 11 bases identical to TRBD2. Trimming at V came to 5 bases and at J to 2 bases, leaving 4 bases not matched to a gene. This CDR3 is built from 15 residues. Germline V CDR1 and CDR2: LGHNA, YNFKEQ. CDR3 sequence: CASSVIAGGQETQYF. The CDR3 DNA is TGTGCCAGCAGCGTTATAGCGGGGGGGCAAGAGACCCAGTACTTC.

CDR3 residues: CASSSKGQRNTGELFF. CDR3 coding DNA: TGTGCCAGCAGCTCTAAGGGGCAGAGGAACACCGGGGAGCTGTTTTTT. The rearrangement joins TRBV7-2 to TRBJ2-2; possibly TRBD1 for D (5 bases). V lost 4 bases, J lost 1 base, and 13 bases lay in between. The germline CDR1 and CDR2 sequences are SGHTA and FQGNSA. The CDR3 runs 16 residues.

V gene TRBV28 combines with J gene TRBJ1-6; D may be TRBD1 (5 bases). CDR3 size: 16 residues. Looked up from germline, CDR1 is MDHEN and CDR2 is SYDVKM. The V end lost 7 bases, the J end lost 7 bases, and 20 bases lay between the germline ends. CDR3 nucleotide sequence: TGTGCCAGCACCCCCACGGGGGTGAACCGGAATTCACCCCTCCACTTT. It codes for CASTPTGVNRNSPLHF.

The rearrangement uses TRBV4-3 and TRBJ1-1, with D perhaps TRBD1 (5 bases). Per the germline V gene, CDR1 is LGHNA and CDR2 is YSLEER. With 5 bases removed from V and 4 bases from J, the gap between germline ends came to 17 bases. The CDR3 has 15 residues. The CDR3 here is CASSADGGTGTEAFF. DNA of the CDR3: TGCGCCAGCAGCGCCGACGGGGGGACGGGCACTGAAGCTTTCTTT.

This chain links TRBV28 with TRBJ2-1; D perhaps matches TRBD2 (6 bases). The CDR3 has 16 amino acids. Germline values: CDR1 MDHEN, CDR2 SYDVKM. Trimming pared 8 bases from V and 4 bases from J, leaving 21 bases between. The CDR3 nucleotides read TGTGCCAGCCTCCACCACGGGGGACGCCAGTACAATGAGCAGTTCTTC. The encoded protein is CASLHHGGRQYNEQFF.

The chain links TRBV7-9 to TRBJ2-6, with D maybe TRBD1 (6 bases). Trimming cost V 1 base and J 0 bases, with 16 bases left between them. Looked up from germline, CDR1 is SEHNR and CDR2 is FQNEAQ (reference sequence). This CDR3 has 19 residues. Here the CDR3 reads CASSLVLGTLFSGANVLTF. In DNA form, the CDR3 reads TGTGCCAGCAGCTTAGTATTAGGGACACTCTTCTCTGGGGCCAACGTCCTGACTTTC.

The chain has TRBV24-1 and TRBJ1-5; no firm D call. This CDR3 region has 13 residues. Germline V gene lookup returns CDR1 KGHDR and CDR2 SFDVKD. Trimming pared 4 bases from V and 4 bases from J, leaving 7 bases between. The CDR3 bases are TGTGCCACCAGTGACCGAACTAATCAGCCCCAGCATTTT. It is translated as CATSDRTNQPQHF.

The chain is built from TRBV11-2 and TRBJ1-4; 8 nucleotides line up with TRBD1. CDR1 is SGHAT and CDR2 is FQNNGV in the germline V gene. The V segment lost 3 bases and the J segment 5 bases; nucleotides outside the gene matches: 2. CDR3 size: 14 residues. CDR3 residues: CASSFTGGNEKLFF. DNA for the CDR3: TGTGCCAGCAGCTTTACAGGGGGGAATGAAAAACTGTTTTTT.

The chain has TRBV29-1 and TRBJ1-2; 9 nucleotides align to TRBD1. The V segment lost 5 bases and the J segment 6 bases; nucleotides outside the gene matches: 13. This CDR3 spans 15 amino acids. Germline values: CDR1 SQVTM, CDR2 ANQGSEA. CDR3 region: CSVPTYDRGRDGYTF. CDR3 coding DNA: TGCAGCGTTCCCACCTATGACAGGGGGAGGGATGGCTACACCTTC.

V usage is TRBV2 and J usage is TRBJ2-2; TRBD1 aligns across 7 bases. This CDR3 is 14 amino acids long. Per the germline V gene, CDR1 is SNHLY and CDR2 is FYNNEI. V lost 6 bases, J lost 3 bases, and 4 bases stayed unmatched. In DNA form, the CDR3 reads TGTGCCAGCAGAACCGGGACAGACACCGGGGAGCTGTTTTTT. Protein product: CASRTGTDTGELFF. Variable domain in full (rest from reference TRBV2 and TRBJ2-2): EPEVTQTPSHQVTQMGQEVILRCVPISNHLYFYWYRQILGQKVEFLVSFYNNEISEKSEIFDDQFSVERPDGSNFTLKIRSTKLEDSAMYFCASRTGTDTGELFFGEGSRLTVL.

In this sample, this clone turned up a few times. The genes are TRBV6-2 or TRBV6-3 and TRBJ2-3; tentatively, D is TRBD2 (6 bases). The germline gives CDR1 MNHEY, CDR2 SVGEGT. Trimming stripped 5 bases from V and 6 bases from J, with 12 bases between. The CDR3 runs 13 residues. CDR3 sequence: CASSQNGGDTQYF. Written as DNA, the CDR3 is TGTGCCAGCAGTCAGAACGGGGGTGATACGCAGTATTTT.

The chain has TRBV5-6 and TRBJ1-4; D may be TRBD1 (6 bases). V was cut by 2 bases and J by 3 bases, with 14 bases left in between. Looked up from germline, CDR1 is SGHDT and CDR2 is YYEEEE. The CDR3 length is 16 residues. CDR3 sequence: CASSLHRVLANEKLFF. The CDR3 region has the DNA TGTGCCAGCAGCTTACACAGGGTATTGGCTAATGAAAAACTGTTTTTT.

The chain joins TRBV27 to TRBJ2-2; TRBD1 is a possible D gene (6 bases). The ends were cut back, 7 bases at V and 6 bases at J, with 15 bases in the middle. Germline CDR1 is MNHEY and CDR2 is SMNVEV (reference sequence). The CDR3 has 14 residues. CDR3 protein: CASTHGGIAGELFF. The CDR3 coding sequence is TGTGCCAGCACCCATGGGGGCATCGCCGGGGAGCTGTTTTTT.

This chain joins TRBV3-1 (or the pseudogene TRBV3-2) and TRBJ1-2; D perhaps matches TRBD1 (6 bases). The ends were cut back, 7 bases at V and 7 bases at J, with 10 bases in the middle. The germline V gene has CDR1 LGHDT and CDR2 YNNKEL (reference sequence). The CDR3 contains 11 residues. The CDR3 spells CASMGASGYTF. As DNA, the CDR3 is TGTGCCAGCATGGGGGCAAGTGGCTACACCTTC.

The genes are TRBV4-3 and TRBJ2-2; the D gene is possibly TRBD1 (7 bases). The CDR3 runs to 17 residues. V was cut by 5 bases and J by 4 bases, with 20 bases left in between. Germline CDR1 LGHNA, CDR2 YSLEER. CDR3 nucleotide sequence: TGCGCCAGCAGCAGGCGGGCGGCAGGGGGAGGCACCGGGGAGCTGTTTTTT. Its protein is CASSRRAAGGGTGELFF.